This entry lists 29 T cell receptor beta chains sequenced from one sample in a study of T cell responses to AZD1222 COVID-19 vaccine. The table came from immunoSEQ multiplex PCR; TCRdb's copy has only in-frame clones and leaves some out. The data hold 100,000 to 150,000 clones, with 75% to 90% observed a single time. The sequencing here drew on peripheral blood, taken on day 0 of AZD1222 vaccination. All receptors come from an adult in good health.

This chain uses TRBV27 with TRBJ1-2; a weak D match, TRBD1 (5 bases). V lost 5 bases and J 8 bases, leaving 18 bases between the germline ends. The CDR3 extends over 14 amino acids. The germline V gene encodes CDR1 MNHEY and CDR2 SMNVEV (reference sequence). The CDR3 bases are TGTGCCAGCAGTACCGGGACTCAGGTTGAGGGCTACACCTTC. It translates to CASSTGTQVEGYTF.

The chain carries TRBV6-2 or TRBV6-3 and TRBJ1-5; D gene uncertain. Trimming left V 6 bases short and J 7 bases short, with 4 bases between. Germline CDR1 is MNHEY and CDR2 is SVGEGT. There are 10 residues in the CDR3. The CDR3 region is CASSSQPQHF. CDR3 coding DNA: TGTGCCAGCAGCTCCCAGCCCCAGCATTTT.

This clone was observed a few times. Here the CDR3 DNA reads TGTGCCAGCAGTTTTAAGGGGGGCTACACCTTC. Encoded protein: CASSFKGGYTF. The J gene is TRBJ1-2, the V gene TRBV28; tentatively, D is TRBD1 (5 bases). The CDR3 extends over 11 amino acids. Germline CDR1 MDHEN, CDR2 SYDVKM. Trimming pared 3 bases from V and 8 bases from J, leaving 7 bases between.

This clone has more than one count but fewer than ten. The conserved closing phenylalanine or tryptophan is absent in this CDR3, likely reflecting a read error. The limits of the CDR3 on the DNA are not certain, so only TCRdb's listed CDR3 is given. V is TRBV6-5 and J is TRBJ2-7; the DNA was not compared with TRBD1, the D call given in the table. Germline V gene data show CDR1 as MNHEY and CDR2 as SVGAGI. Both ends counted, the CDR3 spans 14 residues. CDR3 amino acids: CASSPRAGQGAFVL.

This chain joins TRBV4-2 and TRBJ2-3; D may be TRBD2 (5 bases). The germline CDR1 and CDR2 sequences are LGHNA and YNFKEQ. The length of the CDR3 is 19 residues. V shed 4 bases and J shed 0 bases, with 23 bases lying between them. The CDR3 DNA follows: TGTGCCAGCAGCCGCAACCGAGGCGGGCAGGCGTCTAGCACAGATACGCAGTATTTT. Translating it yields CASSRNRGGQASSTDTQYF.

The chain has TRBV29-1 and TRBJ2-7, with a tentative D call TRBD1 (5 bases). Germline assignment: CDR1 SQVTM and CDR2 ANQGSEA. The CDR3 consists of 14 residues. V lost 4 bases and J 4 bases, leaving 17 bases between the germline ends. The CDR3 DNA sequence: TGCAGCGTTGGAAGCGATAGGGGTGTTTACGAGCAGTACTTC. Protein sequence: CSVGSDRGVYEQYF.

For the CDR3, the DNA is TGTGCCAGCAGTGGCCTCGCTGGGAGGGATAATTCACCCCTCCACTTT. Translation: CASSGLAGRDNSPLHF. The chain uses TRBV6-1 and TRBJ1-6; D ambiguous. The ends were cut back, 4 bases at V and 5 bases at J, with 15 bases in the middle. Germline values: CDR1 MNHNS, CDR2 SASEGT. This CDR3 spans 16 amino acids.

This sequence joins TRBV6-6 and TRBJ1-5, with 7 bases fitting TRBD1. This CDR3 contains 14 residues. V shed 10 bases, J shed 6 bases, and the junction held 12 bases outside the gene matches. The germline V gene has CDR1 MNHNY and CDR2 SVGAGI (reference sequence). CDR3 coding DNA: TGTGCCACAGGACAGGCTGCGGTGAGTCAGCCCCAGCATTTT. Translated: CATGQAAVSQPQHF.

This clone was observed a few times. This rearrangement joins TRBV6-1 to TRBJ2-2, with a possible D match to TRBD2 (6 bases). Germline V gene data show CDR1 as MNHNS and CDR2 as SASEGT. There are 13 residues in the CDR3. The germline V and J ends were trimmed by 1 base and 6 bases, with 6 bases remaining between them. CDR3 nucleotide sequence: TGTGCCAGCAGTGAAGGGGAGGCCGGGGAGCTGTTTTTT. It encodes CASSEGEAGELFF.

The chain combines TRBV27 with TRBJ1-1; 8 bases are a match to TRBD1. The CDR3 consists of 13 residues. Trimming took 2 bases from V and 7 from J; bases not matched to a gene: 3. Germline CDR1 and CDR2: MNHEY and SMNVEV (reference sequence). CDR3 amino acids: CASSLQGAGEAFF. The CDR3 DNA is TGTGCCAGCAGTTTACAGGGGGCAGGTGAAGCTTTCTTT.

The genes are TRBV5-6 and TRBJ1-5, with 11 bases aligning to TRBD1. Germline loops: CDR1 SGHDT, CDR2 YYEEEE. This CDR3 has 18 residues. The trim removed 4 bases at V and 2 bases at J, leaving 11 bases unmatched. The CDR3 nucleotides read TGTGCCAGCAGCCACGCCGGACAGGGGGCTTTTGGCAATCAGCCCCAGCATTTT. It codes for CASSHAGQGAFGNQPQHF.

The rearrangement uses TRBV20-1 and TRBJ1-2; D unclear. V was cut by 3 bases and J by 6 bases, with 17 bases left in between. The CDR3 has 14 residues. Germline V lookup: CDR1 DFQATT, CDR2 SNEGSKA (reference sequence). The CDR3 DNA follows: TGCAGTGCTAGTAGTGGTCAGTCCCTGGATGGCTACACCTTC. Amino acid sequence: CSASSGQSLDGYTF.

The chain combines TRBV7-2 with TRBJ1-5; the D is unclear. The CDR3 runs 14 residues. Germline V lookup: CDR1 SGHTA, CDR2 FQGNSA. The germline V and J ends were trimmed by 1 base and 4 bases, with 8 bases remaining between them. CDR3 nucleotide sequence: TGTGCCAGCAGCTTAGGGGGAGGAAATCAGCCCCAGCATTTT. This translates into CASSLGGGNQPQHF. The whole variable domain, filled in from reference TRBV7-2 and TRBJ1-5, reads GAGVSQSPSNKVTEKGKDVELRCDPISGHTALYWYRQSLGQGLEFLIYFQGNSAPDKSGLPSDRFSAERTGGSVSTLTIQRTQQEDSAVYLCASSLGGGNQPQHFGDGTRLSIL.

CDR3 loop: CASSPGTLYPNEQFF. The CDR3 nucleotides are TGTGCCAGCAGCCCTGGGACTTTGTACCCCAATGAGCAGTTCTTC. The V call is TRBV14, the J call TRBJ2-1, with D maybe TRBD2 (6 bases). Looked up from germline, CDR1 is SGHDN and CDR2 is FVKESK. This CDR3 comprises 15 residues. V lost 4 bases and J 6 bases, leaving 16 bases between the germline ends.

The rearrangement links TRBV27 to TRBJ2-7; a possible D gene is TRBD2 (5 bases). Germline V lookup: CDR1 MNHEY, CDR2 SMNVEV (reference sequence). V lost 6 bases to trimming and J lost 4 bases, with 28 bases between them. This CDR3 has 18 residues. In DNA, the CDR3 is TGTGCCAGCAGCCCCCTTGAGGGCCCGAACCGCCGATCTTACGAGCAGTACTTC. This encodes CASSPLEGPNRRSYEQYF.

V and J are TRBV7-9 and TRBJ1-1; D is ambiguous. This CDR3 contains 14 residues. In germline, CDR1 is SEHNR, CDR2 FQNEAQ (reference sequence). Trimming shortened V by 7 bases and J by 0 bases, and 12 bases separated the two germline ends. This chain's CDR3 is CASIPDLLNTEAFF. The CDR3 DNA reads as TGTGCCAGCATCCCGGACCTTTTGAACACTGAAGCTTTCTTT.

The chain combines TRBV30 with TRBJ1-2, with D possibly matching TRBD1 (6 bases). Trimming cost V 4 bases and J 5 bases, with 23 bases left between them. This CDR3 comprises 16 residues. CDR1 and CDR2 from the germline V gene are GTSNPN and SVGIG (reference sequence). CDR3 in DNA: TGTGCCTGGACGCTGGGCACCAGGGGCTTTTGGTATGGCTACACCTTC. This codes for CAWTLGTRGFWYGYTF.

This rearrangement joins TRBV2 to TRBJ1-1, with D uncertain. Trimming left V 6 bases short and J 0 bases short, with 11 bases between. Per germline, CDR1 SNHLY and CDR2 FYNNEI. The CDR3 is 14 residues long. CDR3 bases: TGTGCCAGCAGGTACGGGGAGATGAACACTGAAGCTTTCTTT. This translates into CASRYGEMNTEAFF.

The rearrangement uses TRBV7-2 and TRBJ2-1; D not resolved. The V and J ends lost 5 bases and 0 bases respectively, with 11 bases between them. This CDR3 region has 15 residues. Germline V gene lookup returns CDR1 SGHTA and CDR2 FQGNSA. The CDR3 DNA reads TGTGCCAGCAGCCCCCTCCAGAGCTCCTACAATGAGCAGTTCTTC. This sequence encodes CASSPLQSSYNEQFF.

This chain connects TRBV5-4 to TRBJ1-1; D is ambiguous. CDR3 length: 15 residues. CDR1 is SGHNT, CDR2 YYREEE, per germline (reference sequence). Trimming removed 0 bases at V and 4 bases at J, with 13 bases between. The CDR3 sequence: CASSLGGRGGTEAFF. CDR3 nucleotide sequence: TGTGCCAGCAGCTTGGGGGGTCGGGGAGGCACTGAAGCTTTCTTT.

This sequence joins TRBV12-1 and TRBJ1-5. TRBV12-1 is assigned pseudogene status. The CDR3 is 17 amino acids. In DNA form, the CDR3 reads TGTGCCAGCAGCCTGGGGGGCAGGGGACGTAGCAATCAGCCCCAGCATTTT. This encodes CASSLGGRGRSNQPQHF.

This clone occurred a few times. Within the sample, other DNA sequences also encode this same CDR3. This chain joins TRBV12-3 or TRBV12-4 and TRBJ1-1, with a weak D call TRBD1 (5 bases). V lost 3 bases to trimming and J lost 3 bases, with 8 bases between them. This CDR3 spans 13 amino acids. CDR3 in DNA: TGTGCCAGCAGTTTGTTAGGGGACACTGAAGCTTTCTTT. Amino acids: CASSLLGDTEAFF.

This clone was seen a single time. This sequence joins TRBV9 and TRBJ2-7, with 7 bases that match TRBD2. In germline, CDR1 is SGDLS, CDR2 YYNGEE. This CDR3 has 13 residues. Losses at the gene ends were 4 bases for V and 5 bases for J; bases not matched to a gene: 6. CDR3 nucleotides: TGTGCCAGCAGCACCGCGGGGGTCAACGAGCAGTACTTC. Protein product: CASSTAGVNEQYF.

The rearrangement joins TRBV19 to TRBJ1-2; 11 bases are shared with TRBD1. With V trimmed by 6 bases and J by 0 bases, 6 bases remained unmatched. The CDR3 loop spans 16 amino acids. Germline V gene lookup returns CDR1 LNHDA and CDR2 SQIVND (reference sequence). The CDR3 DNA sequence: TGTGCCAGTAGCCCTCCGGGACAGGGGGCTAACTATGGCTACACCTTC. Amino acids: CASSPPGQGANYGYTF. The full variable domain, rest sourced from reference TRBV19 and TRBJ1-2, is DGGITQSPKYLFRKEGQNVTLSCEQNLNHDAMYWYRQDPGQGLRLIYYSQIVNDFQKGDIAEGYSVSREKKESFPLTVTSAQKNPTAFYLCASSPPGQGANYGYTFGSGTRLTVV.

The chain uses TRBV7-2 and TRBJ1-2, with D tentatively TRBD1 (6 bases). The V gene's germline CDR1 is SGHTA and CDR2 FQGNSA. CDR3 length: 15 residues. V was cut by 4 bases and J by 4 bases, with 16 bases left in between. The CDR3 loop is CASSSDGGQSYGYTF. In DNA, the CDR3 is TGTGCCAGCAGCTCGGACGGGGGGCAGAGCTATGGCTACACCTTC.

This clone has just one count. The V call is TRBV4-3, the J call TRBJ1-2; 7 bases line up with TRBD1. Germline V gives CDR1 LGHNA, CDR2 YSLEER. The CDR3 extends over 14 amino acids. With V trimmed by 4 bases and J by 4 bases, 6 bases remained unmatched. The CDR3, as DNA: TGCGCCAGCAGCCGAAACAGGGGATCCTATGGCTACACCTTC. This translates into CASSRNRGSYGYTF.

CDR3 sequence: CASSPPMNTEAFF. The CDR3 bases are TGTGCCAGCAGCCCCCCTATGAACACTGAAGCTTTCTTT. The chain joins TRBV7-9 to TRBJ1-1; D gene ambiguous. This CDR3 is 13 amino acids long. The germline V gene has CDR1 SEHNR and CDR2 FQNEAQ (reference sequence). V dropped 5 bases and J dropped 0 bases, with 7 bases sitting between them. Full variable domain (outside the CDR3, taken from reference TRBV7-9 and TRBJ1-1): DTGVSQNPRHKITKRGQNVTFRCDPISEHNRLYWYRQTLGQGPEFLTYFQNEAQLEKSRLLSDRFSAERPKGSFSTLEIQRTEQGDSAMYLCASSPPMNTEAFFGQGTRLTVV.

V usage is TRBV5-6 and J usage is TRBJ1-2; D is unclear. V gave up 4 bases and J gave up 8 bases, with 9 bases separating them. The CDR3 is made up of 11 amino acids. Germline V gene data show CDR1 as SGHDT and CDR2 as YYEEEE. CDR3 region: CASSKSLGYTF. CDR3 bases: TGTGCCAGCAGCAAATCCTTGGGCTACACCTTC. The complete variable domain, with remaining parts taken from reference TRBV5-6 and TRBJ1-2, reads DAGVTQSPTHLIKTRGQQVTLRCSPKSGHDTVSWYQQALGQGPQFIFQYYEEEERQRGNFPDRFSGHQFPNYSSELNVNALLLGDSALYLCASSKSLGYTFGSGTRLTVV.

The CDR3: CASSFHFLGDTNYGYTF. The CDR3, as DNA: TGTGCCAGCAGCTTTCATTTTTTAGGGGACACAAACTATGGCTACACCTTC. V and J are TRBV13 and TRBJ1-2; TRBD1 might be the D (6 bases). The germline gives CDR1 PRHDT, CDR2 FYEKMQ (reference sequence). The CDR3 is 17 residues long. Trimming took 3 bases from V and 2 from J, leaving 19 bases between them.